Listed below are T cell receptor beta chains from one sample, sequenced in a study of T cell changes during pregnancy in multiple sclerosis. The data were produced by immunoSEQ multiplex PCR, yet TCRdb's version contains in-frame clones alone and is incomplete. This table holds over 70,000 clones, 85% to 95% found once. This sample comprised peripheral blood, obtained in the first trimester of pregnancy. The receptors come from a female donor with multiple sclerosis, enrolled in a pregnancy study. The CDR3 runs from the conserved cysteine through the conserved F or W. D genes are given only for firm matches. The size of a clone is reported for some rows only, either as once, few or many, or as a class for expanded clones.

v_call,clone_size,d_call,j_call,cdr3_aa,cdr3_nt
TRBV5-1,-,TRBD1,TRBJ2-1,CASSSGTGAYNEQFF,TGCGCCAGCAGCTCCGGGACAGGGGCCTACAATGAGCAGTTCTTC
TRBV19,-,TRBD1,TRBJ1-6,CASRIRGDNSPLHF,TGTGCCAGTAGGATCAGGGGGGATAATTCACCCCTCCACTTT
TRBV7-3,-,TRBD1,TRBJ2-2,CASRPQTGSTGELFF,TGTGCCAGCAGACCTCAGACAGGGTCCACCGGGGAGCTGTTTTTT
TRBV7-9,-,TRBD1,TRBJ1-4,CASSLGDRMEEKLFF,TGTGCCAGCAGCTTAGGGGACAGGATGGAGGAAAAACTGTTTTTT
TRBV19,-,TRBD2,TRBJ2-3,CASSLAGGRNTQYF,TGTGCCAGTAGCCTAGCGGGGGGGCGAAATACGCAGTATTTT
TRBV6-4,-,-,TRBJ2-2,CASSEGDTGELFF,TGTGCCAGCAGTGAAGGGGACACCGGGGAGCTGTTTTTT
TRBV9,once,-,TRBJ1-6,CASSVEGVLNSPLHF,TGTGCCAGCAGCGTAGAAGGGGTGCTTAATTCACCCCTCCACTTT
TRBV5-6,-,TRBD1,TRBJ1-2,CASSSERDRHTF,TGTGCCAGCAGCTCCGAGAGGGACAGGCACACCTTC
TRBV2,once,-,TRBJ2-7,CASKQEIYEQYF,TGTGCCAGCAAACAGGAGATATACGAGCAGTACTTC
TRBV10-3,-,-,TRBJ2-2,CAISEPKGLEAGNTGELFF,TGTGCCATCAGTGAGCCGAAGGGGTTGGAAGCGGGGAACACCGGGGAGCTGTTTTTT
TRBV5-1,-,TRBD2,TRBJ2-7,CASSPGNGEGEQYF,TGCGCCAGCAGCCCCGGGAACGGGGAGGGCGAGCAGTACTTC
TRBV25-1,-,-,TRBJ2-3,CASSIPGIDTQYF,TGTGCCAGCAGTATCCCAGGGATAGATACGCAGTATTTT
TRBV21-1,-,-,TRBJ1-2,CASSKAGNRDRGKDGYTF,TGTGCCAGCAGCAAAGCTGGCAACCGGGACAGGGGTAAGGATGGCTACACCTTC
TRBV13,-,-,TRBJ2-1,CASSLGGNYNEQFF,TGTGCCAGCAGCTTGGGGGGTAACTACAATGAGCAGTTCTTC
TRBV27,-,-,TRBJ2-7,CASTPPGGPYEQYF,TGTGCCAGCACCCCCCCCGGAGGACCCTACGAGCAGTACTTC
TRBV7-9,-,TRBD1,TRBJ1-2,CASSPVTGVYGYTF,TGTGCCAGCAGCCCAGTTACAGGGGTCTATGGCTACACCTTC
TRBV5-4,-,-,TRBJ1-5,CASSFGGPDGNNQPQHF,TGTGCCAGCAGCTTCGGGGGACCGGACGGAAACAATCAGCCCCAGCATTTT
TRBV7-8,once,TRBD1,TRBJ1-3,CASSFDRAGNTIYF,TGTGCCAGCAGCTTTGACAGGGCTGGAAACACCATATATTTT
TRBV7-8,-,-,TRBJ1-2,CASSLGQHYGYTF,TGTGCCAGCAGCTTGGGGCAGCACTATGGCTACACCTTC
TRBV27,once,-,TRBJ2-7,CASSDTAYEQYF,TGTGCCAGCAGTGACACTGCCTACGAGCAGTACTTC
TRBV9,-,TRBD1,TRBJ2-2,CASSVWDRRNTGELFF,TGTGCCAGCAGCGTCTGGGACAGGAGGAACACCGGGGAGCTGTTTTTT
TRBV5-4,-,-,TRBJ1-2,CASSLVAGKLPYGYTF,TGTGCCAGCAGCTTGGTTGCGGGGAAACTTCCCTATGGCTACACCTTC
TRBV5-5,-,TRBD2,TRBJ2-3,CASSLALAGAPGDTQYF,TGTGCCAGCAGCTTGGCCCTAGCGGGGGCACCAGGGGATACGCAGTATTTT
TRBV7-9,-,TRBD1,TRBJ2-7,CASSFPGQGAYEQYF,TGTGCCAGCAGCTTCCCGGGACAGGGGGCTTACGAGCAGTACTTC
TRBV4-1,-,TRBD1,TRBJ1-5,CASSQGDSSPYSNQPQHF,TGCGCCAGCAGCCAAGGGGACAGCAGCCCCTATAGCAATCAGCCCCAGCATTTT
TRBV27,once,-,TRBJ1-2,CASRADGTTYGYTF,TGTGCCAGCAGGGCGGACGGGACAACATATGGCTACACCTTC
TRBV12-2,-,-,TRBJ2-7,CASRLPWCGCSYEQYF,TGTGCAAGTCGCTTACCCTGGTGCGGCTGCTCCTACGAGCAGTACTTC
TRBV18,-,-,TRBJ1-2,CASSPSETAAGYTF,TGTGCCAGCTCACCGTCTGAGACAGCAGCCGGCTACACCTTC
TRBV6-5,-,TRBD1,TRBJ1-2,CASRRQGAEGYTF,TGTGCCAGCAGGCGGCAGGGGGCTGAGGGCTACACCTTC